The entry below describes one T cell receptor beta chain. What it recognizes is unknown. J was trimmed by 8 bases and V by 4 bases; bases with no gene match: 10. This CDR3 spans 15 amino acids. CDR1 is MDHEN, CDR2 SYDVKM, per germline. These data belong to a study of cytomegalovirus exposure and HLA in healthy donors. Findings of the study overall: In an earlier analysis, productive rearrangement rates for most beta V segments clustered near 87% or 30%. Some TCR beta chains (164 of them) were listed as cytomegalovirus-associated.

The PCR used 60 Vbeta and 13 Jbeta primers. Libraries were prepared by immunoSEQ multiplex PCR; TCRdb keeps only in-frame clonotypes and omits some of them. The repertoire consists of 200,000 or so clones, with around 77% occurring once and the leading ten covering nearly 3%. The donors, nominally healthy at sampling, likely had unrecorded immune exposures. The V and J genes are TRBV28 and TRBJ2-1, with 8 bases matching TRBD1. The sequencing sample was made of PBMCs. This sequence was found in a woman between 25 and 40 years old in good health and CMV-seronegative. The CDR3 spells CASSSPGGAVYEQFF. CDR3 nucleotides: TGTGCCAGCAGTTCCCCAGGGGGCGCGGTCTATGAGCAGTTCTTC.